This T cell receptor beta chain was identified in a study of blood T cells in healthy people across ages. Study overall: About one barcoded beta molecule per two T cells came from capture by template switching.

Germline loops: CDR1 SGHAT, CDR2 FQNNGV. This CDR3 is built from 16 residues. The ends were cut back, 2 bases at V and 1 base at J, with 12 bases in the middle. This clonotype was seen ten or more times. What it binds is not known. General study findings and limits: PBMC samples, being unsorted, prevented any conclusive comparison of naive and antigen-experienced cells.

With a J-beta primer mix and a sample-barcoded 5' primer, a second PCR ran 7 to 11 cycles. TCRdb reprocessed the 5' RACE reads with MiXCR, giving one entry per CDR3 protein. The sample consists of around 800,000 distinct CDR3 sequences, roughly 25% of them appearing once. In addition, the sample was reused for a study of T cells of mothers and their children.

The chain is built from TRBV11-2 and TRBJ2-1; a weak D match, TRBD1 (7 bases). The TCR was taken from a boy younger than 18 in good health. The sequenced sample consisted of blood. CDR3 residues: CASSLRGDRSYNEQFF. CDR3 nucleotide sequence: TGTGCCAGCAGCTTAAGGGGGGACAGATCCTACAATGAGCAGTTCTTC.